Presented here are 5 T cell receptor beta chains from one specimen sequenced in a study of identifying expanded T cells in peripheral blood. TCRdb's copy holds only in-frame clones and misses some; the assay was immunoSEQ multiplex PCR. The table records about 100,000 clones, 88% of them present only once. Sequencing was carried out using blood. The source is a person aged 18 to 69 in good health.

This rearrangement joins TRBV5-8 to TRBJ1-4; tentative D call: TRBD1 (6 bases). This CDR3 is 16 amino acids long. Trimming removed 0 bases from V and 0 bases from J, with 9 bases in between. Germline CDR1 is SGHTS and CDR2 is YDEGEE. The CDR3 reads CASSLAGAATNEKLFF. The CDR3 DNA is TGTGCCAGCAGCTTGGCAGGGGCAGCAACTAATGAAAAACTGTTTTTT.

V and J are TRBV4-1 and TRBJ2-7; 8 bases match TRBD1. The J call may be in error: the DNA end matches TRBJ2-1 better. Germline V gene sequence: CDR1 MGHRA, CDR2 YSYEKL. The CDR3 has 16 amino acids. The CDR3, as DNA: TGCGCCAGCAGCCAAGACCGGGACAGGACTCTGAATGAGCAGTTCTTC. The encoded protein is CASSQDRDRTLNEQFF.

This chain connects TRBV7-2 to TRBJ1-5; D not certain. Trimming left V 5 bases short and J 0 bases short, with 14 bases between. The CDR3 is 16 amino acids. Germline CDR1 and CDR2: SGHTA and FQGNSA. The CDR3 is CASSLRATHSNQPQHF. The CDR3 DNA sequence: TGTGCCAGCAGCCTACGGGCCACCCATAGCAATCAGCCCCAGCATTTT.

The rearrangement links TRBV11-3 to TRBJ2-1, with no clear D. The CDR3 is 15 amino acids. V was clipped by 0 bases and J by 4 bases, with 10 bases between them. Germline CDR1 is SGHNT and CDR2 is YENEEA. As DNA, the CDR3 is TGTGCCAGCAGCTTAGACGGTAGTAGTTACAATGAGCAGTTCTTC. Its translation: CASSLDGSSYNEQFF.

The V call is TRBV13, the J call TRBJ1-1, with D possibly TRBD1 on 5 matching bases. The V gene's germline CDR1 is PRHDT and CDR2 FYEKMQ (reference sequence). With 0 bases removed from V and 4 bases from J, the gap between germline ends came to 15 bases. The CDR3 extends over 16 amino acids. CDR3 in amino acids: CASSLGGGREFTEAFF. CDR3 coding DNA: TGTGCCAGCAGCTTAGGAGGTGGCAGGGAGTTCACTGAAGCTTTCTTT.